Presented here are 29 T cell receptor beta chains from one specimen sequenced in a study of beta chain features in type 1 diabetes. Of the isolated RNA, all was reverse transcribed, and so the sequenced material was expressed TCRB transcripts. The data were produced by immunoSEQ multiplex PCR, yet TCRdb's version contains in-frame clones alone and is incomplete. The sample shows about 200,000 clones, roughly 10% of them seen only once. Sequenced input: central memory CD4+ T cells from blood. The receptors come from a man aged 18 to 35 in good health.

The rearrangement joins TRBV2 to TRBJ2-5, with a possible D match to TRBD1 (5 bases). There are 11 residues in the CDR3. In germline, CDR1 is SNHLY, CDR2 FYNNEI. Deletions cut 7 bases from V and 5 bases from J, with 8 bases between. The CDR3 coding sequence is TGTGCCAGCAATGGGGCGGAGACCCAGTACTTC. Protein sequence: CASNGAETQYF.

This clone was seen more than once but under ten times. The V gene is TRBV5-4, the J gene TRBJ2-5; 9 bases are shared with TRBD1. Germline V gives CDR1 SGHNT, CDR2 YYREEE (reference sequence). V lost 1 base to trimming and J lost 3 bases; unmatched junction nucleotides: 7. The CDR3 runs 16 residues. CDR3 DNA: TGTGCCAGCAGCTTGCCTCGGGACAGGGAAGAAGAGACCCAGTACTTC. Protein product: CASSLPRDREEETQYF. Full variable domain (remainder filled in from reference TRBV5-4 and TRBJ2-5): ETGVTQSPTHLIKTRGQQVTLRCSSQSGHNTVSWYQQALGQGPQFIFQYYREEENGRGNFPPRFSGLQFPNYSSELNVNALELDDSALYLCASSLPRDREEETQYFGPGTRLLVL.

This clone appeared a few times. This rearrangement joins TRBV28 to TRBJ1-5; D call uncertain. Trimming cost V 3 bases and J 0 bases, with 9 bases left between them. Germline V gene sequence: CDR1 MDHEN, CDR2 SYDVKM. The CDR3 has 15 amino acids. The CDR3 coding sequence is TGTGCCAGCAGTTTGTTAACCTATAGCAATCAGCCCCAGCATTTT. Its protein is CASSLLTYSNQPQHF. The full variable domain, in which reference TRBV28 and TRBJ1-5 provide the parts outside the CDR3, is DVKVTQSSRYLVKRTGEKVFLECVQDMDHENMFWYRQDPGLGLRLIYFSYDVKMKEKGDIPEGYSVSREKKERFSLILESASTNQTSMYLCASSLLTYSNQPQHFGDGTRLSIL.

The sample holds a few counts of this clone. The chain employs TRBV15 and TRBJ2-1; TRBD1 might be the D (6 bases). Germline V lookup: CDR1 LNHNV, CDR2 YYDKDF (reference sequence). V was shortened by 0 bases and J by 6 bases, with 12 bases between the two germline ends. The CDR3 sequence is 15 residues long. The CDR3 region is CATSRDTGWANEQFF. The CDR3 DNA is TGTGCCACCAGCAGAGATACAGGGTGGGCCAATGAGCAGTTCTTC.

The V and J genes are TRBV13 and TRBJ2-3; D is ambiguous. There are 11 residues in the CDR3. Germline lookup yields CDR1 PRHDT and CDR2 FYEKMQ (reference sequence). The germline V and J ends were trimmed by 7 bases and 8 bases, with 10 bases remaining between them. CDR3 protein: CASKAVSTQYF. DNA for the CDR3: TGTGCCAGCAAGGCCGTTAGTACGCAGTATTTT.

The chain couples TRBV4-3 to TRBJ1-5, with a weak D call TRBD1 (5 bases). Germline CDR1 reads LGHNA; CDR2 reads YSLEER. V lost 0 bases and J lost 6, with 6 bases in between. The CDR3 runs to 13 residues. The chain's CDR3 is CASSQDRVQPQHF. CDR3 nucleotides: TGCGCCAGCAGCCAAGACAGGGTTCAGCCCCAGCATTTT.

Comments on this clone: This may arise from a read error, as a much more abundant clone is one base away. The chain employs TRBV28 and TRBJ1-1; no firm D call. The V gene lost 2 bases and the J gene lost 1 base, with 2 bases spanning the gap. The V gene's germline CDR1 is MDHEN and CDR2 SYDVKM. There are 12 residues in the CDR3. CDR3 sequence: CASSLQNTEAFF. CDR3 DNA sequence: TGTGCCAGCAGTTTACAGAACACTGAAGCTTTCTTT.

The V call is TRBV19, the J call TRBJ1-2; no firm D call. Germline V gives CDR1 LNHDA, CDR2 SQIVND (reference sequence). Deletions cut 5 bases from V and 7 bases from J, with 14 bases between. The length of the CDR3 is 13 residues. The CDR3 here is CASSDRATSGYTF. In DNA, the CDR3 is TGTGCCAGTAGTGATAGGGCTACAAGTGGCTACACCTTC.

The rearrangement links TRBV7-9 to TRBJ1-4, with TRBD1 matching 9 bases. Per the germline V gene, CDR1 is SEHNR and CDR2 is FQNEAQ (reference sequence). The CDR3 contains 14 residues. V dropped 5 bases and J dropped 8; count of bases not matched to a gene: 6. CDR3 loop: CASSRDRVGEKLFF. The DNA of the CDR3 is TGTGCCAGCAGCCGGGACAGGGTTGGCGAAAAACTGTTTTTT.

This clone has a handful of counts. The V gene is TRBV30, the J gene TRBJ2-3; TRBD2 aligns across 11 bases. With 4 bases clipped from V and 5 bases from J, the junction kept 5 bases outside the gene matches. The CDR3 covers 14 residues. The germline V gene encodes CDR1 GTSNPN and CDR2 SVGIG (reference sequence). The CDR3 nucleotides read TGTGCCTGGAATAGCGGGAGGGCCAGAGATACGCAGTATTTT. This gives the protein CAWNSGRARDTQYF.

This clone was recorded a few times. The chain has TRBV6-6 and TRBJ2-1; no clear D. The CDR3 spans 16 residues. The V and J ends lost 6 bases and 1 base respectively, with 16 bases between them. Germline CDR1 and CDR2: MNHNY and SVGAGI (reference sequence). CDR3 sequence (DNA): TGTGCCAGCAGATCCGGATTAGCCCAATCCTACAATGAGCAGTTCTTC. Residues: CASRSGLAQSYNEQFF.

This clone appeared a few times. This CDR3 reads CASSLDGAGAKNIQYF. The CDR3 DNA is TGTGCCAGCAGCTTAGATGGGGCCGGGGCCAAAAACATTCAGTACTTC. This rearrangement joins TRBV11-2 to TRBJ2-4; D may be TRBD1 (5 bases). CDR1 is SGHAT and CDR2 is FQNNGV in the germline V gene. The CDR3 is made up of 16 amino acids. V was shortened by 0 bases and J by 1 base, with 10 bases between the two germline ends.

This clone was seen more than once but under ten times. This could be a read error, since a much larger clone is one nucleotide away. The chain recombines TRBV19 with TRBJ2-1, with D perhaps TRBD1 or TRBD2 (6 bases each). Germline-derived CDR1 and CDR2 are LNHDA and SQIVND (reference sequence). The CDR3 extends over 13 amino acids. V was pared by 3 bases and J by 9 bases, with 12 bases between. The CDR3 bases are TGTGCCAGTAGTATCGGGGGCCGGGTTGAGCAGTTCTTC. Translating it yields CASSIGGRVEQFF. The full variable domain, in which reference TRBV19 and TRBJ2-1 provide the parts outside the CDR3, is DGGITQSPKYLFRKEGQNVTLSCEQNLNHDAMYWYRQDPGQGLRLIYYSQIVNDFQKGDIAEGYSVSREKKESFPLTVTSAQKNPTAFYLCASSIGGRVEQFFGPGTRLTVL.

The chain has TRBV7-2 and TRBJ2-5; no clear D gene. The J call is doubtful: the DNA matches TRBJ2-7 better. The CDR3 runs 14 residues. The germline CDR1 and CDR2 sequences are SGHTA and FQGNSA. The CDR3 DNA is TGTGCCAGCAGCCGTCCCCCAAACCGTTACGAGCAGTACTTC. Amino acids: CASSRPPNRYEQYF.

This clone has more than one count but fewer than ten. This chain joins TRBV29-1 and TRBJ2-1; a possible D gene is TRBD2 (6 bases). The CDR3 runs 17 residues. Germline CDR1 reads SQVTM; CDR2 reads ANQGSEA. V gave up 4 bases and J gave up 1 base, with 20 bases separating them. CDR3 nucleotides: TGCAGCGTTGGGGGAGGAGACGGCCAGTTGTCCTACAATGAGCAGTTCTTC. This encodes CSVGGGDGQLSYNEQFF.

The rearrangement links TRBV27 to TRBJ2-7; TRBD2 aligns across 15 bases. After removal of 5 bases from V and 2 bases from J, the junction contained 10 bases not matched to a gene. Germline assignment: CDR1 MNHEY and CDR2 SMNVEV (reference sequence). The CDR3 has 18 residues. This CDR3 is CASSLRTSGRATPYEQYF. In DNA, the CDR3 is TGTGCCAGCAGTCTCCGGACTAGCGGGAGGGCCACCCCCTACGAGCAGTACTTC.

This clone was seen only a few times. The rearrangement uses TRBV18 and TRBJ1-2, with D hard to call. There are 14 residues in the CDR3. Per the germline V gene, CDR1 is KGHSH and CDR2 is LQKENI. V was trimmed by 2 bases and J by 4 bases, leaving 11 bases between them. The CDR3 sequence is CASSPTRQPYGYTF. The CDR3 region has the DNA TGTGCCAGCTCACCAACTAGGCAGCCCTATGGCTACACCTTC.

V usage is TRBV5-1 and J usage is TRBJ2-3, with 12 bases fitting TRBD2. V lost 3 bases, J lost 3 bases, and 5 bases stayed unmatched. CDR1 SGHRS and CDR2 YFSETQ come from the germline V gene. The CDR3 consists of 16 residues. The CDR3 coding sequence is TGCGCCAGCAGCTCCTGGACTAGCGGGAATACAGATACGCAGTATTTT. Translated: CASSSWTSGNTDTQYF.

This clone was detected a few times. The CDR3 DNA reads as TGTGCCAGCAGCGTAGCACTCGGTACTCAAGAGACCCAGTACTTC. Amino acids: CASSVALGTQETQYF. This sequence joins TRBV9 and TRBJ2-5, with D uncertain. Trimming took off 0 bases at V and 2 bases at J, with 11 bases between the two ends. The germline V gene has CDR1 SGDLS and CDR2 YYNGEE. This CDR3 has 15 amino acids.

This clone was seen more than once but under ten times. The rearrangement links TRBV29-1 to TRBJ2-3, with D tentatively TRBD1 (6 bases). The V and J ends lost 4 bases and 2 bases respectively, with 13 bases between them. This CDR3 contains 14 residues. In germline, CDR1 is SQVTM, CDR2 ANQGSEA. In DNA form, the CDR3 reads TGCAGCGTTGCCCAGGGGACAAACACAGATACGCAGTATTTT. This encodes CSVAQGTNTDTQYF.

This clone was detected a few times. The chain employs TRBV19 and TRBJ1-1, with D uncertain. CDR3 length: 14 amino acids. Trimming pared 3 bases from V and 0 bases from J, leaving 8 bases between. Germline V gives CDR1 LNHDA, CDR2 SQIVND (reference sequence). CDR3 sequence: CASSIPGMNTEAFF. In nucleotides, the CDR3 is TGTGCCAGTAGTATCCCGGGGATGAACACTGAAGCTTTCTTT.

This clone was recorded a few times. The rearrangement joins TRBV7-9 to TRBJ1-1, with D unresolved. Between the trimmed V and J ends, which lost 1 base and 2 bases, there was a span of 11 bases. This CDR3 comprises 15 residues. Germline assignment: CDR1 SEHNR and CDR2 FQNEAQ (reference sequence). The CDR3 spells CASSLGGDSNTEAFF. In DNA, the CDR3 is TGTGCCAGCAGCTTAGGAGGAGATTCCAACACTGAAGCTTTCTTT. Full variable domain (missing parts from reference TRBV7-9 and TRBJ1-1): DTGVSQNPRHKITKRGQNVTFRCDPISEHNRLYWYRQTLGQGPEFLTYFQNEAQLEKSRLLSDRFSAERPKGSFSTLEIQRTEQGDSAMYLCASSLGGDSNTEAFFGQGTRLTVV.

The chain couples TRBV7-9 to TRBJ2-3; 13 bases align to TRBD2. The junction had 3 bases not matched to a gene; V was cut back by 4 bases and J by 2 bases. The CDR3 covers 16 residues. The germline CDR1 and CDR2 sequences are SEHNR and FQNEAQ (reference sequence). CDR3 DNA: TGTGCCAGCAGCTCAGGACTAGCGGGAGCCACAGATACGCAGTATTTT. Its translation is CASSSGLAGATDTQYF.

V usage is TRBV7-8 and J usage is TRBJ2-2, with 9 bases that match TRBD1. Germline CDR1 reads SGHVS; CDR2 reads FQNEAQ. CDR3 length: 15 amino acids. V trimming: 5 bases; J trimming: 6 bases; junction bases outside the gene matches: 7. In DNA form, the CDR3 reads TGTGCCAGCAGCGCCCGGGACAGGGCATCCGGGGAGCTGTTTTTT. Residues: CASSARDRASGELFF.

The CDR3 DNA is TGTGCCAGCTCGACAGGGAACACTGAAGCTTTCTTT. It codes for CASSTGNTEAFF. The chain uses TRBV6-7 and TRBJ1-1; tentatively, D is TRBD1 (6 bases). TRBV6-7 belongs to the ORF category, with a function that is uncertain. The V end was cut by 8 bases, the J end by 1 base, with 8 bases between. The CDR3 runs to 12 residues.

This clone appeared a few times. This chain joins TRBV29-1 and TRBJ2-1, with TRBD2 matching 16 bases. Germline-derived CDR1 and CDR2 are SQVTM and ANQGSEA. V dropped 8 bases and J dropped 0; count of bases not matched to a gene: 7. This CDR3 region has 17 residues. In DNA, the CDR3 is TGCAGCCTGGAGGGACTAGCGGGAGGGAGCTCCTACAATGAGCAGTTCTTC. Protein product: CSLEGLAGGSSYNEQFF.

The chain carries TRBV4-2 and TRBJ2-5; D not certain. The CDR3 extends over 14 amino acids. Germline CDR1 reads LGHNA; CDR2 reads YNFKEQ. The V end was cut by 0 bases, the J end by 5 bases, with 10 bases between. The DNA for the CDR3 is TGTGCCAGCAGCCAAGATGAAGTAGGGGAGACCCAGTACTTC. It encodes CASSQDEVGETQYF.

This clone has only a few counts. The chain couples TRBV7-9 to TRBJ2-7; D is undetermined. Germline CDR1 reads SEHNR; CDR2 reads FQNEAQ (reference sequence). V dropped 3 bases and J dropped 4 bases, with 7 bases sitting between them. CDR3 length equals 12 residues. This CDR3 is CASSFNSYEQYF. The CDR3 DNA sequence: TGTGCCAGCAGCTTCAACAGTTACGAGCAGTACTTC.

This clone was detected many times. V is TRBV25-1 and J is TRBJ2-7, with D hard to call. The germline gives CDR1 MGHDK, CDR2 SYGVNS. V lost 6 bases to trimming and J lost 6 bases, with 9 bases between them. The CDR3 runs 11 residues. The CDR3 DNA reads as TGTGCCAGCAGCCGAAGCTTCGAGCAGTACTTC. Amino acids: CASSRSFEQYF.